This T cell receptor (beta chain) was found in a study of blood T cell repertoires in COVID-19. Whole-study context: The study drew acute and convalescent COVID-19 samples from the United States, Italy and Spain. Sources were T cells, B-cell-depleted T cells, or PBMCs; the material itself was cDNA or gDNA.

CDR1 and CDR2 (germline): SGHTA, FQGNSA. V lost 5 bases to trimming and J lost 6 bases; unmatched junction nucleotides: 7. The CDR3 has 15 residues. This clone was found a few times. Per the original data handling: Reference gene primer amplification in the assay estimated nucleated cell counts. Measured with immunoSEQ multiplex PCR; TCRdb has only the in-frame clones, and not every one. V, J and clone size are taken as reported in that table, and D and trimming were inferred from the DNA itself. Of approximately 150,000 clones listed, roughly nine tenths are singletons. The sequencing input was peripheral blood. The chain combines TRBV7-2 with TRBJ2-1, with 10 bases fitting TRBD2. The origin of this receptor is a woman in her 70s with acute or convalescent COVID-19. CDR3 sequence: CASSRSSGSGNEQFF. The CDR3 bases are TGTGCCAGCAGCCGCTCTAGCGGGAGCGGCAATGAGCAGTTCTTC. Drawing the rest from reference TRBV7-2 and TRBJ2-1, the complete variable domain is GAGVSQSPSNKVTEKGKDVELRCDPISGHTALYWYRQSLGQGLEFLIYFQGNSAPDKSGLPSDRFSAERTGGSVSTLTIQRTQQEDSAVYLCASSRSSGSGNEQFFGPGTRLTVL.